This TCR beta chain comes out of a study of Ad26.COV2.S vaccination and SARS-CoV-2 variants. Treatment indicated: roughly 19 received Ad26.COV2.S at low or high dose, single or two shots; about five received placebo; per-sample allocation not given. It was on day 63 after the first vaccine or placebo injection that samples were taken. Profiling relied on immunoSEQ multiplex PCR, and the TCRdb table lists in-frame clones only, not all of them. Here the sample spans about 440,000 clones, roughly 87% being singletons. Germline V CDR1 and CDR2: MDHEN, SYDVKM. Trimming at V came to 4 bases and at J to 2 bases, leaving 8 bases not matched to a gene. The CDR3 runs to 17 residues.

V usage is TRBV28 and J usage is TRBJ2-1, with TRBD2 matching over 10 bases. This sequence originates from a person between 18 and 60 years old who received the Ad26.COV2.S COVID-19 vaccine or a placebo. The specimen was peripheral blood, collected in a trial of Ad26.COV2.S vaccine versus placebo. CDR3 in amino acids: CASSSALAGGAYNEQFF. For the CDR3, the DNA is TGTGCCAGCAGTTCCGCCTTAGCGGGAGGCGCCTACAATGAGCAGTTCTTC.